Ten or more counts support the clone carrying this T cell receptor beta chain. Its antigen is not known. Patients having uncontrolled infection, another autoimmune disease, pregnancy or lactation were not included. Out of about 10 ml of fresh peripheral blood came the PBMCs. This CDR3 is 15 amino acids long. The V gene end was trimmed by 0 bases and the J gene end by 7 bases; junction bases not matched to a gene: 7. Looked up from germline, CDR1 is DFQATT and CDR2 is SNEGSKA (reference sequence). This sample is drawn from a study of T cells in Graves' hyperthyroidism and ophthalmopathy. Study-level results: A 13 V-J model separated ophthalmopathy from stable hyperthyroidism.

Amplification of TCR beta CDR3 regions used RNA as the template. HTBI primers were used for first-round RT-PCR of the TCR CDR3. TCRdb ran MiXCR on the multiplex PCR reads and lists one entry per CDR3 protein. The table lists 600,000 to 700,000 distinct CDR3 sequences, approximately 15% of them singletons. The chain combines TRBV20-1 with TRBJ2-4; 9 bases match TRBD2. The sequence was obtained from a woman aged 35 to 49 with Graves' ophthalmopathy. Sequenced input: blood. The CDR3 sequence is CSARDRASGMNIQYF. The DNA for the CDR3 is TGCAGTGCTAGAGATCGGGCTAGCGGGATGAACATTCAGTACTTC.